The 19 T cell receptor beta chains below were found in one sample sequenced in a study of radiotherapy plus CTLA-4 blockade in lung cancer. Assay used: immunoSEQ multiplex PCR; TCRdb lists only in-frame clones, some missing. The profile covers roughly 46,000 clones, with approximately 79% appearing a single time and approximately 8.3% taken by the ten largest. The sample was peripheral blood, taken from a patient treated with radiotherapy plus ipilimumab. These receptors all stem from a human donor with non-small cell lung cancer who had stable disease on radiotherapy plus ipilimumab.

There are a few counts of this clone. The chain recombines TRBV19 with TRBJ1-6; 7 bases are a match to TRBD1. Looked up from germline, CDR1 is LNHDA and CDR2 is SQIVND (reference sequence). CDR3 length equals 14 residues. V was clipped by 3 bases and J by 7 bases; unmatched bases: 3. CDR3 DNA: TGTGCCAGTAGTATCAGGGGGGTAAATTCACCCCTCCACTTT. Protein sequence: CASSIRGVNSPLHF.

V is TRBV11-3 and J is TRBJ1-1; D possibly corresponds to TRBD1 (5 bases). Trimming took off 5 bases at V and 4 bases at J, with 11 bases between the two ends. Germline CDR1 reads SGHNT; CDR2 reads YENEEA. The CDR3 is 13 residues long. The CDR3 bases are TGTGCCAGCAGCCAAAGTAGGGGCACTGAAGCTTTCTTT. Its translation: CASSQSRGTEAFF.

V is TRBV29-1 and J is TRBJ2-2, with D hard to call. This CDR3 has 14 amino acids. Germline V lookup: CDR1 SQVTM, CDR2 ANQGSEA. V dropped 5 bases and J dropped 4 bases, with 14 bases sitting between them. CDR3 in DNA: TGCAGCGTTTCCCTCAGCTTACTCACCGGGGAGCTGTTTTTT. Its protein product is CSVSLSLLTGELFF.

The gene calls are TRBV4-1 and TRBJ1-5; D is ambiguous. V was clipped by 1 base and J by 5 bases, with 9 bases between them. CDR1 and CDR2 (germline): MGHRA, YSYEKL. The CDR3 has 14 amino acids. CDR3 region: CASSQVSYYQPQHF. DNA of the CDR3: TGCGCCAGCAGCCAAGTGAGTTATTATCAGCCCCAGCATTTT.

The gene calls are TRBV30 and TRBJ2-5, with D tentatively TRBD2 (6 bases). The length of the CDR3 is 14 residues. Germline V gene data show CDR1 as GTSNPN and CDR2 as SVGIG (reference sequence). Between the trimmed V and J ends, which lost 2 bases and 3 bases, there was a span of 13 bases. The CDR3 DNA follows: TGTGCCTGGAGTCCCCCGCTAGCGAAAGAGACCCAGTACTTC. It translates to CAWSPPLAKETQYF.

This clone was observed a handful of times. This rearrangement joins TRBV19 to TRBJ1-2, with D unresolved. The CDR3 is made up of 13 amino acids. Germline V gene data show CDR1 as LNHDA and CDR2 as SQIVND (reference sequence). Trimming stripped 10 bases from V and 2 bases from J, with 14 bases between. The CDR3 spells CAIRSRENYGYTF. CDR3 nucleotides: TGTGCCATTAGATCGAGGGAAAACTATGGCTACACCTTC.

The gene calls are TRBV7-2 and TRBJ1-5, with a possible D match to TRBD1 (5 bases). The CDR3 consists of 16 residues. Germline loops: CDR1 SGHTA, CDR2 FQGNSA. V was pared by 5 bases and J by 6 bases, with 20 bases between. CDR3 sequence: CASSGGTARGFQPQHF. The CDR3 nucleotides read TGTGCCAGCAGCGGGGGAACGGCGCGGGGGTTTCAGCCCCAGCATTTT.

This chain uses TRBV5-1 with TRBJ1-2, with 9 positions matching TRBD1. V lost 3 bases to trimming and J lost 4 bases; unmatched junction nucleotides: 7. The CDR3 has 15 amino acids. From germline, CDR1 is SGHRS and CDR2 YFSETQ. DNA of the CDR3: TGCGCCAGCAGCTCTGCCGGGACAGGGACCTATGGCTACACCTTC. Its translation: CASSSAGTGTYGYTF.

The chain has TRBV7-2 and TRBJ2-5; 13 bases map to TRBD2. The J segment lost 3 bases and the V segment lost 0 bases, leaving 10 bases of the junction unmatched. Germline lookup yields CDR1 SGHTA and CDR2 FQGNSA. CDR3 length: 19 residues. The CDR3, as DNA: TGTGCCAGCAGCTTAGCCGAACTAGCGGGGGGGCTTAGGGAAGAGACCCAGTACTTC. Amino acids: CASSLAELAGGLREETQYF.

This clone was counted a few times. This chain joins TRBV6-5 and TRBJ1-5; 7 positions agree with TRBD1. The germline V gene encodes CDR1 MNHEY and CDR2 SVGAGI. The length of the CDR3 is 14 residues. Germline trimming cut 6 bases from V and 0 bases from J; bases unmatched to any gene: 2. CDR3 region: CASSWDSSNQPQHF. The CDR3, as DNA: TGTGCCAGCAGCTGGGACAGTAGCAATCAGCCCCAGCATTTT.

The V gene is TRBV10-1, the J gene TRBJ1-2, with D hard to call. The CDR3 is 13 amino acids. CDR1 is WNHNN, CDR2 SYGVQD, per germline (reference sequence). V was clipped by 5 bases and J by 8 bases, with 15 bases between them. The CDR3, as DNA: TGCGCCAGCAGTCGATCGGCCGGCGAGGGCTACACCTTC. It yields the protein CASSRSAGEGYTF.

The chain carries TRBV6-1 and TRBJ1-1; D unclear. Per the germline V gene, CDR1 is MNHNS and CDR2 is SASEGT. The ends were cut back, 3 bases at V and 6 bases at J, with 5 bases in the middle. CDR3 length: 11 amino acids. CDR3 region: CASSEDAEAFF. The DNA of the CDR3 is TGTGCCAGCAGTGAGGACGCTGAAGCTTTCTTT.

The chain uses TRBV9 and TRBJ1-2, with 9 bases identical to TRBD1. Looked up from germline, CDR1 is SGDLS and CDR2 is YYNGEE. The CDR3 contains 16 residues. V dropped 1 base and J dropped 3; count of bases not matched to a gene: 7. The chain's CDR3 is CASSVQTGTGYYGYTF. The CDR3 nucleotides read TGTGCCAGCAGCGTACAGACCGGGACAGGGTACTATGGCTACACCTTC. Full variable domain (missing parts from reference TRBV9 and TRBJ1-2): DSGVTQTPKHLITATGQRVTLRCSPRSGDLSVYWYQQSLDQGLQFLIQYYNGEERAKGNILERFSAQQFPDLHSELNLSSLELGDSALYFCASSVQTGTGYYGYTFGSGTRLTVV.

The chain has TRBV15 and TRBJ2-6, with D maybe TRBD2 (5 bases). The germline CDR1 and CDR2 sequences are LNHNV and YYDKDF (reference sequence). This CDR3 spans 17 amino acids. V was shortened by 1 base and J by 0 bases, with 10 bases between the two germline ends. CDR3 coding DNA: TGTGCCACCAGCAGAGCGAGGGCAGGCTCTGGGGCCAACGTCCTGACTTTC. This encodes CATSRARAGSGANVLTF.

This clone has a handful of counts. The V and J genes are TRBV29-1 and TRBJ2-5; maybe TRBD1 (6 bases). Trimming pared 1 base from V and 1 base from J, leaving 7 bases between. The CDR3 length is 13 residues. Germline values: CDR1 SQVTM, CDR2 ANQGSEA. Here the CDR3 DNA reads TGCAGCGTTGAAGGGACAGTCCAAGAGACCCAGTACTTC. This translates into CSVEGTVQETQYF.

The gene calls are TRBV5-1 and TRBJ1-5; the D gene is possibly TRBD1 (6 bases). The CDR3 has 15 amino acids. Germline V lookup: CDR1 SGHRS, CDR2 YFSETQ. V lost 1 base to trimming and J lost 5 bases, with 13 bases between them. Here the CDR3 DNA reads TGCGCCAGCAGCTTGTCAGGGGTCGGCGATCAGCCCCAGCATTTT. Its protein product is CASSLSGVGDQPQHF.

The genes are TRBV5-6 and TRBJ1-5, with a possible D match to TRBD1 (5 bases). V lost 1 base and J 0 bases, leaving 14 bases between the germline ends. There are 17 residues in the CDR3. The germline CDR1 and CDR2 sequences are SGHDT and YYEEEE. The chain's CDR3 is CASSLQGGLYSNQPQHF. The DNA of the CDR3 is TGTGCCAGCAGCTTGCAGGGCGGCCTGTATAGCAATCAGCCCCAGCATTTT. Full variable domain (missing parts from reference TRBV5-6 and TRBJ1-5): DAGVTQSPTHLIKTRGQQVTLRCSPKSGHDTVSWYQQALGQGPQFIFQYYEEEERQRGNFPDRFSGHQFPNYSSELNVNALLLGDSALYLCASSLQGGLYSNQPQHFGDGTRLSIL.

The CDR3 DNA reads TGCGCCAGTTCGGGCCTTAATAATTCACCCCTCCACTTT. It is translated as CASSGLNNSPLHF. The chain uses TRBV4-3 and TRBJ1-6; no definite D call. This CDR3 region has 13 residues. Germline loops: CDR1 LGHNA, CDR2 YSLEER. Trimming removed 9 bases at V and 5 bases at J, with 11 bases between.

The J gene is TRBJ2-1, the V gene TRBV28; either TRBD1 or TRBD2 may fit D (7 bases each). CDR1 is MDHEN and CDR2 is SYDVKM in the germline V gene. This CDR3 region has 13 residues. V gave up 6 bases and J gave up 5 bases, with 11 bases separating them. This CDR3 reads CASSQGGHNEQFF. CDR3 DNA: TGTGCCAGCAGCCAGGGGGGGCACAATGAGCAGTTCTTC. Full variable domain (remainder filled in from reference TRBV28 and TRBJ2-1): DVKVTQSSRYLVKRTGEKVFLECVQDMDHENMFWYRQDPGLGLRLIYFSYDVKMKEKGDIPEGYSVSREKKERFSLILESASTNQTSMYLCASSQGGHNEQFFGPGTRLTVL.